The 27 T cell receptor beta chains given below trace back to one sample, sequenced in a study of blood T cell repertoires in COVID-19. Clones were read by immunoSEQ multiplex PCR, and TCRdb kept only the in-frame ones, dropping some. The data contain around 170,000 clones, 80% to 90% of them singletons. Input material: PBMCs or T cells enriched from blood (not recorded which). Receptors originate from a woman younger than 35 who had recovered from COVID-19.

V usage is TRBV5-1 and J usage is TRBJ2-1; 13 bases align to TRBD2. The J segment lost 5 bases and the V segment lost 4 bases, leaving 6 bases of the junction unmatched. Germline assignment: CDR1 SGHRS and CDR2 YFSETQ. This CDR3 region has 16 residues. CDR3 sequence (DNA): TGCGCCAGCAGCGTCAGACTAGCGGGGGGCCACAATGAGCAGTTCTTC. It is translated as CASSVRLAGGHNEQFF.

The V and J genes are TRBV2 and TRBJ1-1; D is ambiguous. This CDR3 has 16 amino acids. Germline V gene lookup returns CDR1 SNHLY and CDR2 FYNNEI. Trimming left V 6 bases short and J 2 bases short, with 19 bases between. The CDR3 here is CASSSRVFPHNTEAFF. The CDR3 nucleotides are TGTGCCAGCAGCTCACGAGTGTTTCCTCATAACACTGAAGCTTTCTTT.

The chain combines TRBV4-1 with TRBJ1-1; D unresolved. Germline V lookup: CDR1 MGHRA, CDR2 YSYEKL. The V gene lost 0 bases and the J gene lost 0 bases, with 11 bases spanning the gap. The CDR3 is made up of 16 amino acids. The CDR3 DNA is TGCGCCAGCAGCCAAGATTCTGGGAGCATGAACACTGAAGCTTTCTTT. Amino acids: CASSQDSGSMNTEAFF.

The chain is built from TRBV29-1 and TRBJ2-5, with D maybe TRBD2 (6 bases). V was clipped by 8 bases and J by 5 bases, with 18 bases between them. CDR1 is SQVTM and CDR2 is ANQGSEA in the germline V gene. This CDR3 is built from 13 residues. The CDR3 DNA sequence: TGCAGCTTTTCCCAGGGACTTAGCGAGACCCAGTACTTC. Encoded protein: CSFSQGLSETQYF.

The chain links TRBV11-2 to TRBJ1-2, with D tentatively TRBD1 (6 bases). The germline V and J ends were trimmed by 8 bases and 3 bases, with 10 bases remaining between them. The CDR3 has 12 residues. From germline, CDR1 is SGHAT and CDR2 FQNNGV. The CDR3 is CASQGLDYGYTF. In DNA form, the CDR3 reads TGTGCCAGCCAGGGGCTCGACTATGGCTACACCTTC.

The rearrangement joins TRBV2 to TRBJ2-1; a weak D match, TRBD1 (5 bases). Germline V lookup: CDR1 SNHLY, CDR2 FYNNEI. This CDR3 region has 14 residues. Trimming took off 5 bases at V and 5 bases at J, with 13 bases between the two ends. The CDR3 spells CASSFQGSNNEQFF. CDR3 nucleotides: TGTGCCAGCAGTTTTCAGGGATCGAACAATGAGCAGTTCTTC.

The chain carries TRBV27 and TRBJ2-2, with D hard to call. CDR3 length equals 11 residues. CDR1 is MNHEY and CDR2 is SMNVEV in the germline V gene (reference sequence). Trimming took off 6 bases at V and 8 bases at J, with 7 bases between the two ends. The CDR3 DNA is TGTGCCAGCAGCATGTTTGGGGAGCTGTTTTTT. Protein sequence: CASSMFGELFF.

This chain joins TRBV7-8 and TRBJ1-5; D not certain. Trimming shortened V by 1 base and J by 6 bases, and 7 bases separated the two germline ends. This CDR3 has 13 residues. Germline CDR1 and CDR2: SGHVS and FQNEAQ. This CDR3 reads CASSLGTVQPQHF. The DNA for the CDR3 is TGTGCCAGCAGCTTAGGTACGGTTCAGCCCCAGCATTTT.

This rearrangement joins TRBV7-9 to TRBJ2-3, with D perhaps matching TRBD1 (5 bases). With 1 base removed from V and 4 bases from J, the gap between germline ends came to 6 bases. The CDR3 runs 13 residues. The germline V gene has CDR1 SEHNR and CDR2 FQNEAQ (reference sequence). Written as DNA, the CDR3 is TGTGCCAGCAGCTTAGAGGGGCCAGATACGCAGTATTTT. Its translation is CASSLEGPDTQYF.

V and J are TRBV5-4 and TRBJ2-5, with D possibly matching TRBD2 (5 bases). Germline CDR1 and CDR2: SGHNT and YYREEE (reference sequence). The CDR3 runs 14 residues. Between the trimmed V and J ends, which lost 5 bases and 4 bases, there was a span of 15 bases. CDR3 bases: TGTGCCAGCAGGTCCAACGGGGTGCCAGAGACCCAGTACTTC. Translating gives CASRSNGVPETQYF.

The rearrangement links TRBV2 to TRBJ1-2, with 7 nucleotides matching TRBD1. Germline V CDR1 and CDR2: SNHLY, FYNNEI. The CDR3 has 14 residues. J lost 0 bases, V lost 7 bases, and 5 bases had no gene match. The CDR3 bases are TGTGCCAGCAATGCAGGGGGAGCTAACTATGGCTACACCTTC. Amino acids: CASNAGGANYGYTF.

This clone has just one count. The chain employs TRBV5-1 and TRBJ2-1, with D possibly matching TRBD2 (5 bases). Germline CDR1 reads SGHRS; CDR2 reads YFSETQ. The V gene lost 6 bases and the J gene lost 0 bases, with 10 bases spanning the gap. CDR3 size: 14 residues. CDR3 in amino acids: CASNSGSSYNEQFF. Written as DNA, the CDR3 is TGCGCCAGCAACAGCGGTTCCTCCTACAATGAGCAGTTCTTC.

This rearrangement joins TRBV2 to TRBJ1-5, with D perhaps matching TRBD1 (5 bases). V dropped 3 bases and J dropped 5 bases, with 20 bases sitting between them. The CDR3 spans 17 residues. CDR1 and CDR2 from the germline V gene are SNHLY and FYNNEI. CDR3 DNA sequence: TGTGCCAGCAGTGAGGAGTTGGAGGGGCCGTGGGATCAGCCCCAGCATTTT. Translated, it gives CASSEELEGPWDQPQHF. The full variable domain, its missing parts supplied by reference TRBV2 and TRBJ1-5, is EPEVTQTPSHQVTQMGQEVILRCVPISNHLYFYWYRQILGQKVEFLVSFYNNEISEKSEIFDDQFSVERPDGSNFTLKIRSTKLEDSAMYFCASSEELEGPWDQPQHFGDGTRLSIL.

CDR3 sequence: CASLRTGREPQHF. The DNA for the CDR3 is TGTGCCAGCCTAAGGACAGGGCGGGAGCCCCAGCATTTT. V and J are TRBV6-5 and TRBJ1-5; 8 bases are shared with TRBD1. The ends lost 8 bases at V and 8 bases at J; junction bases unmatched: 8. The CDR3 sequence is 13 residues long. The germline CDR1 and CDR2 sequences are MNHEY and SVGAGI.

CDR3 coding DNA: TGTGCCAGCAGCTCCCGGACAGGGGTTAATTCACCCCTCCACTTT. It yields the protein CASSSRTGVNSPLHF. The chain recombines TRBV6-2 or TRBV6-3 with TRBJ1-6; 9 nucleotides agree with TRBD1. The junction had 6 bases not matched to a gene; V was cut back by 6 bases and J by 6 bases. This CDR3 is built from 15 residues. CDR1 is MNHEY and CDR2 is SVGEGT in the germline V gene.

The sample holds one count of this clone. CDR3 amino acids: CASSLLASGGEDTQYF. CDR3 sequence (DNA): TGTGCCAGCAGTTTATTGGCTAGCGGGGGGGAAGATACGCAGTATTTT. The chain uses TRBV28 and TRBJ2-3; the match to TRBD2 covers 12 bases. This CDR3 spans 16 amino acids. Germline-derived CDR1 and CDR2 are MDHEN and SYDVKM. V was clipped by 1 base and J by 5 bases; unmatched bases: 4.

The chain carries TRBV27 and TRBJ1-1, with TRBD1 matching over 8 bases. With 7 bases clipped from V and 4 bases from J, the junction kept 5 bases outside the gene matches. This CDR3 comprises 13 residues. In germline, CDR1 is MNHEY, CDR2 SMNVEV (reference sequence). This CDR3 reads CASIHRGGTEAFF. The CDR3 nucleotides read TGTGCCAGCATCCACAGGGGGGGCACTGAAGCTTTCTTT.

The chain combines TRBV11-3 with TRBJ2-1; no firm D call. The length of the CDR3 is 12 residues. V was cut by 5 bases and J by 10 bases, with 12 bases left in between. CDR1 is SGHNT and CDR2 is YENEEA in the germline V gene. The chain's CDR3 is CASSHITAEQFF. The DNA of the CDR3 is TGTGCCAGCAGCCATATAACTGCGGAGCAGTTCTTC.

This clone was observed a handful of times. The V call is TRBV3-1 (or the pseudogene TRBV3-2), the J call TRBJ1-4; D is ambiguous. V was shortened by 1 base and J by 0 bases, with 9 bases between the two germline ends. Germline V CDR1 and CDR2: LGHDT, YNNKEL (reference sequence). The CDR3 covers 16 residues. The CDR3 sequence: CASSQVEGATNEKLFF. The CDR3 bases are TGTGCCAGCAGCCAAGTTGAGGGTGCAACTAATGAAAAACTGTTTTTT.

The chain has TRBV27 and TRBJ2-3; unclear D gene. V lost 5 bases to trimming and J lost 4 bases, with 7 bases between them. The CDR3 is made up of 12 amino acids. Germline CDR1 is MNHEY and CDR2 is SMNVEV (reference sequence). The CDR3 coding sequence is TGTGCCAGCAGTGCTAGTGCAGATACGCAGTATTTT. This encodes CASSASADTQYF.

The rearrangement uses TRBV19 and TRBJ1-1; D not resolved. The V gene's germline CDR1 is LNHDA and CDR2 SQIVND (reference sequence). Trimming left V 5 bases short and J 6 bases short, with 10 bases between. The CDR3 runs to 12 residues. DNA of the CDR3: TGTGCCAGTAGTGCCAATATAGCTGAAGCTTTCTTT. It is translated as CASSANIAEAFF.

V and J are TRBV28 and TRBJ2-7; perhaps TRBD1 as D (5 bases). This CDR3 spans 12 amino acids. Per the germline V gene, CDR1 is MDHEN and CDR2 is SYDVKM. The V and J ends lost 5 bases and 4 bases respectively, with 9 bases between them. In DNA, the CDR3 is TGTGCCAGCAGTCTCCGACAGTACGAGCAGTACTTC. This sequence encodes CASSLRQYEQYF.

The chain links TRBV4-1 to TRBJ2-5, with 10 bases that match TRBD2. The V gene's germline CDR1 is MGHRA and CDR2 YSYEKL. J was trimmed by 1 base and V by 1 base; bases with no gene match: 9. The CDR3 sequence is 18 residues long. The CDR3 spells CASSQGQASGSGQETQYF. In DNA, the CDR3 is TGCGCCAGCAGCCAAGGTCAGGCTAGCGGGAGCGGCCAAGAGACCCAGTACTTC.

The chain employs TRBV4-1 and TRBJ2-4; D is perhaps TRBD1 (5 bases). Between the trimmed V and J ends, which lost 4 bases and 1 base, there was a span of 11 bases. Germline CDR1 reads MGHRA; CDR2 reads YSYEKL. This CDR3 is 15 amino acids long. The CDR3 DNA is TGCGCCAGCAGCCTGGAATACAGGGCCAAAAACATTCAGTACTTC. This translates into CASSLEYRAKNIQYF.

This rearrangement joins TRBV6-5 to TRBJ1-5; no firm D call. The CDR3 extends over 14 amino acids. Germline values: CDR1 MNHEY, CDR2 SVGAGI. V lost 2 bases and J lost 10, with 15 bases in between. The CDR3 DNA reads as TGTGCCAGCAGTTACGAATTGGTAACAGACCCCCAGCATTTT. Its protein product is CASSYELVTDPQHF.

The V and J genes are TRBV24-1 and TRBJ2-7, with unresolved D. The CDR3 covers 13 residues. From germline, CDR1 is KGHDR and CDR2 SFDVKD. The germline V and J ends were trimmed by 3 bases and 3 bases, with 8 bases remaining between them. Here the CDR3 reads CATSDARSYEQYF. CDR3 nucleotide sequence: TGTGCCACCAGTGATGCAAGGAGCTACGAGCAGTACTTC.

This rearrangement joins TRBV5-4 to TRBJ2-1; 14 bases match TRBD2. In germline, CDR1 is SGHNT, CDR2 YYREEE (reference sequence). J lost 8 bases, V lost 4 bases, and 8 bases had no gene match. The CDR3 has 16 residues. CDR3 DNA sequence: TGTGCCAGCAGCCCCGTTCCGGGACTAGCGGGAGATGAGCAGTTCTTC. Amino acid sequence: CASSPVPGLAGDEQFF. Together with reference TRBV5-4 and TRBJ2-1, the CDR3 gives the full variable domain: ETGVTQSPTHLIKTRGQQVTLRCSSQSGHNTVSWYQQALGQGPQFIFQYYREEENGRGNFPPRFSGLQFPNYSSELNVNALELDDSALYLCASSPVPGLAGDEQFFGPGTRLTVL.